The 15 T cell receptor beta chains below all came from one sample that was sequenced in a study of CD8 T cells in Susac syndrome. cDNA came from approximately 0.5 to 1 ug RNA primed by random hexamers. TCRdb re-called the immunoSEQ multiplex PCR reads with MiXCR, one entry per CDR3 protein. The sample comprises approximately 200,000 distinct CDR3 sequences, 95% of which are singletons, and 0.082% rests with the top ten. Specimen: CD4+ T cells from PBMCs. These receptors were collected from a human donor with multiple sclerosis.

The genes are TRBV15 and TRBJ1-4, with D possibly matching TRBD1 (6 bases). The CDR3 extends over 16 amino acids. The germline gives CDR1 LNHNV, CDR2 YYDKDF (reference sequence). The germline V and J ends were trimmed by 0 bases and 5 bases, with 13 bases remaining between them. Here the CDR3 reads CATSRDWRGLNEKLFF. CDR3 DNA sequence: TGTGCCACCAGCAGAGATTGGCGGGGGCTAAATGAAAAACTGTTTTTT.

This chain joins TRBV27 and TRBJ1-1, with D maybe TRBD1 (6 bases). Looked up from germline, CDR1 is MNHEY and CDR2 is SMNVEV (reference sequence). V shed 7 bases and J shed 0 bases, with 9 bases lying between them. This CDR3 has 13 residues. CDR3 sequence: CASKGDMNTEAFF. CDR3 nucleotides: TGTGCCAGCAAGGGGGACATGAACACTGAAGCTTTCTTT.

The V gene is TRBV20-1, the J gene TRBJ2-7; no clear D. V lost 3 bases to trimming and J lost 2 bases, with 11 bases between them. Germline CDR1 is DFQATT and CDR2 is SNEGSKA (reference sequence). The CDR3 sequence is 13 residues long. The CDR3 protein is CSARNLRTYEQYF. The CDR3 DNA sequence: TGCAGTGCTAGGAATCTCAGAACCTACGAGCAGTACTTC.

The chain links TRBV29-1 to TRBJ1-1, with TRBD1 identical over 7 bases. Germline V lookup: CDR1 SQVTM, CDR2 ANQGSEA. This CDR3 comprises 14 residues. V shed 6 bases, J shed 3 bases, and the junction held 10 bases outside the gene matches. The CDR3 here is CSVNRQGRDTEAFF. CDR3 coding DNA: TGCAGCGTGAACCGACAGGGAAGAGACACTGAAGCTTTCTTT. Combining the CDR3 with reference TRBV29-1 and TRBJ1-1 gives the whole variable domain SAVISQKPSRDICQRGTSLTIQCQVDSQVTMMFWYRQQPGQSLTLIATANQGSEATYESGFVIDKFPISRPNLTFSTLTVSNMSPEDSSIYLCSVNRQGRDTEAFFGQGTRLTVV.

The V gene is TRBV9, the J gene TRBJ1-1; D uncertain. Germline V CDR1 and CDR2: SGDLS, YYNGEE. CDR3 length equals 13 residues. The V and J ends lost 0 bases and 3 bases respectively, with 6 bases between them. CDR3 nucleotides: TGTGCCAGCAGCGTAGGACTACACACTGAAGCTTTCTTT. Its protein is CASSVGLHTEAFF.

The chain links TRBV3-1 to TRBJ2-5, with 9 positions matching TRBD1. The CDR3 length is 14 residues. Germline CDR1 and CDR2: LGHDT and YNNKEL (reference sequence). The junction had 5 bases not matched to a gene; V was cut back by 4 bases and J by 5 bases. The CDR3, as DNA: TGTGCCAGCAGCCGGAGGACAGGGGTTGAGACCCAGTACTTC. Translating gives CASSRRTGVETQYF.

The chain joins TRBV6-1 to TRBJ1-6; the match to TRBD1 covers 7 bases. The CDR3 is 17 residues long. The germline V gene encodes CDR1 MNHNS and CDR2 SASEGT. V shed 5 bases, J shed 3 bases, and the junction held 10 bases outside the gene matches. The CDR3 loop is CASSRRRQGLYNSPLHF. The CDR3 DNA follows: TGTGCCAGCAGTAGGCGGAGACAGGGTCTCTATAATTCACCCCTCCACTTT.

The chain couples TRBV12-3 or TRBV12-4 to TRBJ2-5, with 10 bases matching TRBD1. The CDR3 covers 15 residues. After removal of 7 bases from V and 4 bases from J, the junction contained 9 bases not matched to a gene. The CDR3 here is CASTVGTGVPETQYF. The CDR3 DNA is TGTGCCAGCACCGTAGGGACAGGGGTTCCAGAGACCCAGTACTTC.

This clonotype has just a few counts. The chain carries TRBV30 and TRBJ1-1; D is undetermined. Germline V gene data show CDR1 as GTSNPN and CDR2 as SVGIG (reference sequence). V was pared by 0 bases and J by 4 bases, with 9 bases between. This CDR3 comprises 13 residues. For the CDR3, the DNA is TGTGCCTGGAGTGTAGGGTTCGGCACTGAAGCTTTCTTT. Translated, it gives CAWSVGFGTEAFF.

The rearrangement uses TRBV3-1 and TRBJ2-7; TRBD2 aligns across 7 bases. V lost 4 bases, J lost 7 bases, and 16 bases stayed unmatched. The CDR3 contains 16 residues. CDR1 is LGHDT, CDR2 YNNKEL, per germline (reference sequence). In DNA, the CDR3 is TGTGCCAGCAGCCTTCGGACTAGGCCCCTCTTAGGAGAGCAGTACTTC. Its protein is CASSLRTRPLLGEQYF.

The chain couples TRBV6-6 to TRBJ2-3; 8 nucleotides agree with TRBD1. Looked up from germline, CDR1 is MNHNY and CDR2 is SVGAGI (reference sequence). The CDR3 has 16 amino acids. V shed 4 bases and J 6 bases; nucleotides not matched to a gene: 12. CDR3 residues: CASSFGGQAAIDTQYF. In DNA form, the CDR3 reads TGTGCCAGCAGTTTCGGGGGACAGGCGGCGATCGATACGCAGTATTTT.

The chain links TRBV2 to TRBJ2-3, with 9 bases aligning to TRBD2. The CDR3 covers 12 residues. CDR1 and CDR2 (germline): SNHLY, FYNNEI. V was clipped by 6 bases and J by 8 bases; unmatched bases: 3. The CDR3 sequence is CASRYSGGTQYF. The CDR3 DNA sequence: TGTGCCAGCAGATATAGCGGGGGTACGCAGTATTTT.

The V and J genes are TRBV14 and TRBJ2-1, with 7 bases identical to TRBD1. J was trimmed by 2 bases and V by 5 bases; bases with no gene match: 6. CDR1 is SGHDN, CDR2 FVKESK, per germline. This CDR3 comprises 15 residues. The CDR3 sequence is CASSSRTGPYNEQFF. The CDR3 region has the DNA TGTGCCAGCAGCTCCCGGACAGGACCCTACAATGAGCAGTTCTTC.

The J gene is TRBJ1-5, the V gene TRBV12-3 or TRBV12-4; D may be TRBD1 (6 bases). V gave up 7 bases and J gave up 1 base, with 14 bases separating them. CDR3 size: 15 residues. CDR3 coding DNA: TGTGCCAGCAACCTGGGGGGCGGAAGCAATCAGCCCCAGCATTTT. Encoded protein: CASNLGGGSNQPQHF.

The chain uses TRBV30 and TRBJ1-2; D gene uncertain. CDR1 GTSNPN and CDR2 SVGIG come from the germline V gene (reference sequence). Trimming removed 0 bases from V and 2 bases from J, with 13 bases in between. CDR3 size: 15 residues. The CDR3 here is CAWSVLQISNYGYTF. CDR3 sequence (DNA): TGTGCCTGGAGTGTACTTCAGATATCCAACTATGGCTACACCTTC. The whole variable domain, filled in from reference TRBV30 and TRBJ1-2, reads SQTIHQWPATLVQPVGSPLSLECTVEGTSNPNLYWYRQAAGRGLQLLFYSVGIGQISSEVPQNLSASRPQDRQFILSSKKLLLSDSGFYLCAWSVLQISNYGYTFGSGTRLTVV.